These 18 T cell receptor beta chains came from one sample sequenced in a study of blood T cell repertoires in COVID-19. The table came from immunoSEQ multiplex PCR; TCRdb's copy has only in-frame clones and leaves some out. The sample contains roughly 340,000 clones, more than 70% of which appear only once. The sample comprised peripheral blood. Receptors were obtained from a woman between 65 and 79 years old with COVID-19, enrolled during active disease.

The J gene is TRBJ1-5, the V gene TRBV6-6, with TRBD1 as a possible D gene (5 bases). Trimming removed 2 bases at V and 4 bases at J, with 12 bases between. CDR1 and CDR2 from the germline V gene are MNHNY and SVGAGI (reference sequence). This CDR3 region has 15 residues. The CDR3 spells CASSYPLRENQPQHF. CDR3 in DNA: TGTGCCAGCAGTTACCCACTCAGGGAAAATCAGCCCCAGCATTTT.

This chain connects TRBV29-1 to TRBJ2-5; maybe TRBD1 (6 bases). The CDR3 is made up of 13 amino acids. Trimming shortened V by 3 bases and J by 2 bases, and 10 bases separated the two germline ends. The V gene's germline CDR1 is SQVTM and CDR2 ANQGSEA. The CDR3: CSVERGIQETQYF. CDR3 coding DNA: TGCAGCGTTGAGAGGGGGATACAAGAGACCCAGTACTTC.

The gene calls are TRBV6-5 and TRBJ1-2; 9 bases align to TRBD1. With V trimmed by 5 bases and J by 7 bases, 8 bases remained unmatched. The CDR3 contains 14 residues. Per the germline V gene, CDR1 is MNHEY and CDR2 is SVGAGI. This chain's CDR3 is CASSTPGQGSGYTF. Written as DNA, the CDR3 is TGTGCCAGCAGTACTCCGGGACAGGGTAGTGGCTACACCTTC.

This rearrangement joins TRBV28 to TRBJ1-2, with TRBD1 matching over 8 bases. The CDR3 has 14 amino acids. V was clipped by 5 bases and J by 7 bases; unmatched bases: 9. Germline-derived CDR1 and CDR2 are MDHEN and SYDVKM. The CDR3 is CASSLNRGVGGYTF. CDR3 in DNA: TGTGCCAGCAGTCTGAACAGGGGGGTAGGTGGCTACACCTTC.

The chain joins TRBV11-2 to TRBJ2-1; no clear D gene. Trimming shortened V by 1 base and J by 4 bases, and 5 bases separated the two germline ends. The germline V gene encodes CDR1 SGHAT and CDR2 FQNNGV. This CDR3 is built from 13 residues. The CDR3 spells CASSLARYNEQFF. As DNA, the CDR3 is TGTGCCAGCAGCTTAGCTCGGTACAATGAGCAGTTCTTC.

The genes are TRBV27 and TRBJ2-7, with 11 bases fitting TRBD1. The germline gives CDR1 MNHEY, CDR2 SMNVEV (reference sequence). The CDR3 is 15 residues long. V shed 8 bases, J shed 4 bases, and the junction held 10 bases outside the gene matches. CDR3 loop: CASAPGTGGVYEQYF. The CDR3 DNA is TGTGCCAGCGCGCCCGGGACAGGGGGGGTATACGAGCAGTACTTC.

The rearrangement links TRBV7-2 to TRBJ2-5; TRBD1 agrees at 10 bases. Looked up from germline, CDR1 is SGHTA and CDR2 is FQGNSA. The trim removed 5 bases at V and 4 bases at J, leaving 4 bases unmatched. This CDR3 is 14 amino acids long. The CDR3 spells CASSPGQGGETQYF. CDR3 coding DNA: TGTGCCAGCAGCCCCGGACAGGGGGGAGAGACCCAGTACTTC.

This clone has a handful of counts. This chain joins TRBV3-1 (or the pseudogene TRBV3-2) and TRBJ1-1; no clear D. The CDR3 runs 17 residues. V shed 1 base and J shed 5 bases, with 20 bases lying between them. Per the germline V gene, CDR1 is LGHDT and CDR2 is YNNKEL (reference sequence). This chain's CDR3 is CASSQGPKFGERTEAFF. In DNA, the CDR3 is TGTGCCAGCAGCCAAGGACCCAAATTCGGGGAGAGGACTGAAGCTTTCTTT.

This chain links TRBV4-1 with TRBJ2-7; D not certain. Germline CDR1 is MGHRA and CDR2 is YSYEKL. The CDR3 spans 16 residues. With 2 bases removed from V and 0 bases from J, the gap between germline ends came to 14 bases. CDR3 loop: CASSQNPDIASYEQYF. The CDR3 coding sequence is TGCGCCAGCAGCCAAAACCCCGACATTGCCTCCTACGAGCAGTACTTC.

This chain links TRBV28 with TRBJ1-3, with D tentatively TRBD1 (6 bases). The V and J ends lost 8 bases and 0 bases respectively, with 11 bases between them. Looked up from germline, CDR1 is MDHEN and CDR2 is SYDVKM. The length of the CDR3 is 14 residues. In nucleotides, the CDR3 is TGTGCCAGCGGGGGCTCGGGCTCTGGAAACACCATATATTTT. Translation: CASGGSGSGNTIYF.

This chain joins TRBV29-1 and TRBJ1-1, with D unclear. This CDR3 region has 14 residues. V gave up 0 bases and J gave up 5 bases, with 13 bases separating them. Per the germline V gene, CDR1 is SQVTM and CDR2 is ANQGSEA. The CDR3 DNA follows: TGCAGCGTTGAAGAGCGGAGGGTATTGACTGAAGCTTTCTTT. Translating gives CSVEERRVLTEAFF.

The V gene is TRBV5-1, the J gene TRBJ2-7; 7 bases line up with TRBD1. J lost 5 bases, V lost 4 bases, and 6 bases had no gene match. This CDR3 has 13 residues. Germline loops: CDR1 SGHRS, CDR2 YFSETQ. This CDR3 reads CASSRQGLDEQYF. CDR3 nucleotide sequence: TGCGCCAGCAGCCGACAGGGTTTGGACGAGCAGTACTTC.

This clone occurred a few times. The chain couples TRBV18 to TRBJ1-2; perhaps TRBD1 as D (5 bases). In germline, CDR1 is KGHSH, CDR2 LQKENI. This CDR3 region has 13 residues. Trimming pared 2 bases from V and 8 bases from J, leaving 12 bases between. The CDR3 DNA reads as TGTGCCAGCTCACCAAACCAGGGTGACGGCTACACCTTC. It translates to CASSPNQGDGYTF. The complete variable domain, with remaining parts taken from reference TRBV18 and TRBJ1-2, reads NAGVMQNPRHLVRRRGQEARLRCSPMKGHSHVYWYRQLPEEGLKFMVYLQKENIIDESGMPKERFSAEFPKEGPSILRIQQVVRGDSAAYFCASSPNQGDGYTFGSGTRLTVV.

The chain carries TRBV5-1 and TRBJ1-2; 12 positions match TRBD1. The CDR3 has 15 amino acids. The germline CDR1 and CDR2 sequences are SGHRS and YFSETQ. The ends lost 4 bases at V and 7 bases at J; junction bases unmatched: 8. CDR3 sequence: CASSTPGQGASGYTF. CDR3 in DNA: TGCGCCAGCAGCACCCCGGGACAGGGGGCCTCTGGCTACACCTTC.

This sequence joins TRBV11-2 and TRBJ2-1; 8 bases map to TRBD2. Germline values: CDR1 SGHAT, CDR2 FQNNGV. CDR3 length: 17 residues. Trimming at V came to 0 bases and at J to 7 bases, leaving 11 bases not matched to a gene. CDR3 loop: CASSLDLWRGVENEQFF. The CDR3 nucleotides read TGTGCCAGCAGCTTAGATCTATGGCGGGGGGTTGAAAATGAGCAGTTCTTC.

The rearrangement uses TRBV2 and TRBJ2-3; D gene ambiguous. The CDR3 contains 13 residues. V was pared by 7 bases and J by 6 bases, with 14 bases between. Looked up from germline, CDR1 is SNHLY and CDR2 is FYNNEI. The CDR3 bases are TGTGCCAGCAACCGCTACTCCCCGGATACGCAGTATTTT. Its translation is CASNRYSPDTQYF.

The chain combines TRBV5-1 with TRBJ2-3, with 14 bases that match TRBD2. Germline V gene sequence: CDR1 SGHRS, CDR2 YFSETQ. Trimming cost V 4 bases and J 4 bases; bases outside gene matches: 5. CDR3 length: 16 amino acids. The CDR3 nucleotides are TGCGCCAGCAGCACAGGACTAGCGGGGGGCTCAGATACGCAGTATTTT. This sequence encodes CASSTGLAGGSDTQYF.

This clone has a single count. The chain recombines TRBV5-1 with TRBJ2-4; 7 bases map to TRBD2. The CDR3 is 14 residues long. Trimming took 0 bases from V and 8 from J; bases not matched to a gene: 5. Germline lookup yields CDR1 SGHRS and CDR2 YFSETQ. The CDR3 DNA sequence: TGCGCCAGCAGCTTGGGGGAGGGGTTGGACATTCAGTACTTC. This translates into CASSLGEGLDIQYF. Full variable domain (outside the CDR3, taken from reference TRBV5-1 and TRBJ2-4): KAGVTQTPRYLIKTRGQQVTLSCSPISGHRSVSWYQQTPGQGLQFLFEYFSETQRNKGNFPGRFSGRQFSNSRSEMNVSTLELGDSALYLCASSLGEGLDIQYFGAGTRLSVL.